These T cell receptor beta chains were read from a single sample in a study of T-cell memory formation after mild COVID-19. MiXCR, run by TCRdb on the 5' RACE reads, gives a single entry per CDR3 protein. The sample records about 560,000 distinct CDR3 sequences, approximately 18% being singletons. Sequencing was performed on PBMCs or a T cell subset sorted from them (not recorded which). The source of these receptors is an adult woman who had mild COVID-19 (a few samples of this study predate the infection). Cell type and time point are not known. CDR3s include the opening cysteine and the closing phenylalanine or tryptophan. A D gene is named only where the DNA matches it firmly. A clone size is listed for some rows: how often the clone was seen (once, few, many), or a class if it is expanded.

V gene	clone size	J gene	D gene	CDR3 DNA	CDR3 protein
TRBV27	-	TRBJ2-1	-	TGTGCCAGCAAAGGAGGGGGCATTTACAATGAGCAGTTCTTC	CASKGGGIYNEQFF
TRBV9	-	TRBJ2-1	-	TGTGCCAGCAGCGGCACTAGGGGTGATGAGCAGTTCTTC	CASSGTRGDEQFF
TRBV7-9	few	TRBJ1-2	-	TGTGCCAGCAGCTTGGGGCGCCTCAACTATGGCTACACCTTC	CASSLGRLNYGYTF
TRBV28	-	TRBJ2-7	TRBD2	TGTGCCAGCAGGGGGGCTAGCGGGAGTCTCGCCTACGAGCAGTACTTC	CASRGASGSLAYEQYF
TRBV30	-	TRBJ1-2	-	TGTGCCTGGGACCAGGGCTATGGCTACACCTTC	CAWDQGYGYTF
TRBV6-5	-	TRBJ1-2	TRBD1	TGTGCCAGCAGTCCTGGGACAGGGCACAACTATGGCTACACCTTC	CASSPGTGHNYGYTF
TRBV29-1	-	TRBJ2-5	TRBD2	TGCAGCGTTGAAGCTACTAGCGAGGTGGAGACCCAGTACTTC	CSVEATSEVETQYF
TRBV5-1	-	TRBJ1-3	-	TGCGCCAGCAGCTTGGGACCCACCGACCGCTCTGGAAACACCATATATTTT	CASSLGPTDRSGNTIYF
TRBV6-2/TRBV6-3	few	TRBJ1-6	-	TGTGCCAGCAGTTATCGGGACAATGATTCACCCCTCCACTTT	CASSYRDNDSPLHF
TRBV27	few	TRBJ2-7	-	TGTGCCAGCAGCCTAGACGCTACACCTTCCTACGAGCAGTACTTC	CASSLDATPSYEQYF
TRBV7-9	-	TRBJ1-6	TRBD1	TGTGCCAGCAGCTGGGGACAGGGCCTCGCGGGTTCACCCCTCCACTTT	CASSWGQGLAGSPLHF
TRBV4-2	few	TRBJ1-2	-	TGTGCCAGCAGCCAAGAAAGTGGGGGTACCTATGGCTACACCTTC	CASSQESGGTYGYTF
TRBV19	few	TRBJ2-1	TRBD2	TGTGCCAGTAGTATTGGTAGCGGGAGACAGAGTGAGCAGTTCTTC	CASSIGSGRQSEQFF
TRBV12-3/TRBV12-4	-	TRBJ1-3	-	TGTGCCACCTACTATGTGGGGAACTCTGGAAACACCATATATTTT	CATYYVGNSGNTIYF
TRBV7-3	few	TRBJ1-1	-	TGTGCCAGCAGCTTAACGTGGCGGCATGAAGCTTTCTTT	CASSLTWRHEAFF
TRBV4-3	-	TRBJ2-1	-	TGCGCCAGCAGCCAAGATCTCGGGAGTTCCAGGAATGAGCAGTTCTTC	CASSQDLGSSRNEQFF
TRBV14	many	TRBJ2-1	-	TGTGCCAGCAGCCAATTCGGGCCCGCGGAGCAGTTCTTC	CASSQFGPAEQFF
TRBV9	-	TRBJ2-7	-	TGTGCCAGCAGCCCCCACCGAACAGCCTCCTACGAGCAGTACTTC	CASSPHRTASYEQYF
TRBV7-9	-	TRBJ2-1	TRBD2	TGTGCCAGCAGCTTCCAGACTAGCGGGAGTCAAAAGTTCTTC	CASSFQTSGSQKFF
TRBV7-9	few	TRBJ2-1	-	TGTGCCAGCAGCTTAGCGCGGGCGAATGAGCAGTTCTTC	CASSLARANEQFF
TRBV12-3/TRBV12-4	few	TRBJ2-7	TRBD2	TGTGCCAGCAGTTATCGTAGCGGGAGTTCCGAGCAGTACTTC	CASSYRSGSSEQYF
TRBV9	-	TRBJ2-7	TRBD2	TGTGCCAGCAGCGTTGCGGGAGGGAGAAACGAGCAGTACTTC	CASSVAGGRNEQYF
TRBV20-1	-	TRBJ2-4	-	TGCAGTGCTAGGGGAGACGGAAACATTCAGTACTTC	CSARGDGNIQYF
TRBV6-5	few	TRBJ1-1	TRBD1	TGTGCCAGCAGTTCCCCCAGGGGGACTGAAGCTTTCTTT	CASSSPRGTEAFF
TRBV20-1	-	TRBJ2-1	TRBD2	TGCAGTGCTAGACGAGCGGGGGAATCCAATGAGCAGTTCTTC	CSARRAGESNEQFF
TRBV5-5	-	TRBJ2-1	-	TGTGCCAGCAGCTTGGATGCTGGGGCGGCTGGGCAGTTCTTC	CASSLDAGAAGQFF
TRBV11-2	-	TRBJ2-7	TRBD1	TGTGCCAGCGCGTCCTGGACAGGGGGCCGGGAGCAGTACTTC	CASASWTGGREQYF
TRBV12-3/TRBV12-4	-	TRBJ2-7	-	TGTGCCAGCAGCTCCGTCGGGACAACTACGTACGAGCAGTACTTC	CASSSVGTTTYEQYF
TRBV4-1	-	TRBJ2-5	TRBD2	TGCGCCAGCAGCCAAGGATCGGCTAGCGGGGGGACACGGGAGACCCAGTACTTC	CASSQGSASGGTRETQYF
TRBV6-2/TRBV6-3	few	TRBJ2-7	-	TGTGCCAGCAGTTACGGTACGGATTACGAGCAGTACTTC	CASSYGTDYEQYF
TRBV7-7	-	TRBJ2-3	-	TGTGCTAGCAGCCCTCTCCTGCGGGACCCTCCAGATACGCAGTATTTT	CASSPLLRDPPDTQYF
TRBV12-3/TRBV12-4	-	TRBJ1-1	-	TGTGCCAGCAGTTTACTAGGGTCAGGGAGAACGAACACTGAAGCTTTCTTT	CASSLLGSGRTNTEAFF
TRBV7-8	-	TRBJ2-7	TRBD1	TGTGCCAGCAGCTTAGGGACAGGGGCTCTGACCTACGAGCAGTACTTC	CASSLGTGALTYEQYF
TRBV27	few	TRBJ1-2	TRBD1	TGTGCCAGCAGTTTAATCGGGACAGGGGATGGAGGCCTCTATGGCTACACCTTC	CASSLIGTGDGGLYGYTF
TRBV7-8	few	TRBJ2-3	TRBD2	TGTGCCAGCAGCTTAGCTCTAGCGGGAGTGGGTGATACGCAGTATTTT	CASSLALAGVGDTQYF
TRBV29-1	many	TRBJ2-4	TRBD2	TGCAGCGTTGAACGGGGGGGAGCCAAAAACATTCAGTACTTC	CSVERGGAKNIQYF
TRBV7-9	-	TRBJ2-5	-	TGTGCCAGCAGCTTAGATCGACTTTCGGAGACCCAGTACTTC	CASSLDRLSETQYF
TRBV4-1	-	TRBJ2-3	TRBD2	TGCGCCAGCGCCGGGACTAGTCACGACACAGATACGCAGTATTTT	CASAGTSHDTDTQYF
TRBV18	few	TRBJ2-7	-	TGTGCCAGCTCACCAAGGCTAGGACAACGGACCTACGAGCAGTACTTC	CASSPRLGQRTYEQYF
TRBV27	-	TRBJ2-5	TRBD1	TGTGCCAGCAGCTCCGGGACAGGGGCGGGAGAGACCCAGTACTTC	CASSSGTGAGETQYF
TRBV7-8	-	TRBJ1-5	-	TGTGCCAGCAGACCGGACATGGATCAGCCCCAGCATTTT	CASRPDMDQPQHF
TRBV7-9	few	TRBJ2-2	TRBD2	TGTGCCAGCAGCACTGGCGGGGGCACCGGGGAGCTGTTTTTT	CASSTGGGTGELFF
TRBV5-5	few	TRBJ1-5	TRBD1	TGTGCCAGCAGCTTGCGGACAGGGCCCTCCTTGCATTTT	CASSLRTGPSLHF
TRBV5-1	-	TRBJ1-6	-	TGCGCCAGCAGCTTGGAGTCAGATTCACCCCTCCACTTT	CASSLESDSPLHF
TRBV3-1	-	TRBJ2-5	-	TGTGCCAGCAGATCGCGGGGCTGGGAGACCCAGTACTTC	CASRSRGWETQYF
TRBV30	few	TRBJ2-2	-	TGTGCCTGGACCATAACTGGGACTTCCCGCACCGGGGAGCTGTTTTTT	CAWTITGTSRTGELFF